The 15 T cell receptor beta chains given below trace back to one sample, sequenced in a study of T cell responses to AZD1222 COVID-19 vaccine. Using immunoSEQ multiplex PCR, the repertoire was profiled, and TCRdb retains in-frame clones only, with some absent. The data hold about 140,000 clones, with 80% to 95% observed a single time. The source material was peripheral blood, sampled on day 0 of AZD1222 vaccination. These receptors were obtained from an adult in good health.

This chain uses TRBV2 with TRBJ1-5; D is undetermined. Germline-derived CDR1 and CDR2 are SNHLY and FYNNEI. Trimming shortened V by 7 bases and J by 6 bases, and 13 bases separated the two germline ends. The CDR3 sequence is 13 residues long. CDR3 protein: CASTNEKAQPQHF. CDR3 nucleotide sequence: TGTGCCAGCACCAATGAGAAGGCTCAGCCCCAGCATTTT. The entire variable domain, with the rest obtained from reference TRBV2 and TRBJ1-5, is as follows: EPEVTQTPSHQVTQMGQEVILRCVPISNHLYFYWYRQILGQKVEFLVSFYNNEISEKSEIFDDQFSVERPDGSNFTLKIRSTKLEDSAMYFCASTNEKAQPQHFGDGTRLSIL.

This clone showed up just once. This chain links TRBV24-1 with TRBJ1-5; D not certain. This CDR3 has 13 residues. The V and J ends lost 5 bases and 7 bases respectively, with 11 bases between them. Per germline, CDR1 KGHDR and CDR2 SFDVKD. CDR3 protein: CATSGGFEQPQHF. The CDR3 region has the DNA TGTGCCACCAGTGGAGGGTTTGAACAGCCCCAGCATTTT.

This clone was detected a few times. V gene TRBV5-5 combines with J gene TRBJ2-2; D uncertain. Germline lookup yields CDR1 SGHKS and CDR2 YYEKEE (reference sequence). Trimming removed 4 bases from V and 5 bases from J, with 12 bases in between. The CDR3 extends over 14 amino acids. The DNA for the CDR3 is TGTGCCAGCAGCGGAACTCTGGGGACCGGGGAGCTGTTTTTT. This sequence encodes CASSGTLGTGELFF.

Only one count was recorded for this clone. CDR3 in amino acids: CASSQGLFNYGYTF. The DNA of the CDR3 is TGCGCCAGCAGCCAGGGACTTTTTAACTATGGCTACACCTTC. The rearrangement uses TRBV5-1 and TRBJ1-2, with D possibly matching TRBD1 (5 bases). V lost 4 bases and J 1 base, leaving 11 bases between the germline ends. CDR3 length: 14 amino acids. Germline-derived CDR1 and CDR2 are SGHRS and YFSETQ.

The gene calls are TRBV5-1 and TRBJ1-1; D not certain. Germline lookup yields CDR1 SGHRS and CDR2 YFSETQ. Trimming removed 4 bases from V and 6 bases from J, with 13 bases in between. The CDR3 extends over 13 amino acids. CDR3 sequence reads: CASSLTGLPEAFF. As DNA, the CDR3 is TGCGCCAGCAGCCTAACCGGTCTTCCTGAAGCTTTCTTT.

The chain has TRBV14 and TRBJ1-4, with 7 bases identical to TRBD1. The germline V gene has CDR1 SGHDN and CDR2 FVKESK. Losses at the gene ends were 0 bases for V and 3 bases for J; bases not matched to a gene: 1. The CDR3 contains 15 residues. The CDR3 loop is CASSQEQGPNEKLFF. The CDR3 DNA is TGTGCCAGCAGCCAAGAACAGGGGCCTAATGAAAAACTGTTTTTT.

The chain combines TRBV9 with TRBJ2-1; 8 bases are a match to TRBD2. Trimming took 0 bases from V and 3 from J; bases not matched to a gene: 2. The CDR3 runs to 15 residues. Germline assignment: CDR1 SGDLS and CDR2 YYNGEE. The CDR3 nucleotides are TGTGCCAGCAGCGTAGTTAGCGGGATCTACAATGAGCAGTTCTTC. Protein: CASSVVSGIYNEQFF.

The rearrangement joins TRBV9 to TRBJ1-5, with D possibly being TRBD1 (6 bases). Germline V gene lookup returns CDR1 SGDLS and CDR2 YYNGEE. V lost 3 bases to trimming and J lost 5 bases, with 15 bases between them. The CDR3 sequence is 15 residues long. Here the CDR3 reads CASSAGTFGDQPQHF. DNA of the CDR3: TGTGCCAGCAGCGCCGGGACATTTGGAGATCAGCCCCAGCATTTT.

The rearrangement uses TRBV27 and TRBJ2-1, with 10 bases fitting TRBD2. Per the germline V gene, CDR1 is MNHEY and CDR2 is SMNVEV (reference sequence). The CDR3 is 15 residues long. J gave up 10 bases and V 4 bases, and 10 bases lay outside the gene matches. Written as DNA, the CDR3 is TGTGCCAGCAGTTGGGGAGTAGCGGGAGGAGAAGAGCAGTTCTTC. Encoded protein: CASSWGVAGGEEQFF.

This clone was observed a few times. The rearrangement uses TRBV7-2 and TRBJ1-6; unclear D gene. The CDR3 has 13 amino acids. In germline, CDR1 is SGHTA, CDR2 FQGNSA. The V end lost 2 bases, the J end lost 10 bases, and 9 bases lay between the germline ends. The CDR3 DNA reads TGTGCCAGCAGCTTACTGAAGCGGTCACCCCTCCACTTT. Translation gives CASSLLKRSPLHF.

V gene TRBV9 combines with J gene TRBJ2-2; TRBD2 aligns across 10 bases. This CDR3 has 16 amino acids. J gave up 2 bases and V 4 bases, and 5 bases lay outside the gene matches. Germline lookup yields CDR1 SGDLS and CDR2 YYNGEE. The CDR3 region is CASSPRTSGNTGELFF. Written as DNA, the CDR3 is TGTGCCAGCAGCCCCCGGACTAGCGGAAACACCGGGGAGCTGTTTTTT. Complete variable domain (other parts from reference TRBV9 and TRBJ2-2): DSGVTQTPKHLITATGQRVTLRCSPRSGDLSVYWYQQSLDQGLQFLIQYYNGEERAKGNILERFSAQQFPDLHSELNLSSLELGDSALYFCASSPRTSGNTGELFFGEGSRLTVL.

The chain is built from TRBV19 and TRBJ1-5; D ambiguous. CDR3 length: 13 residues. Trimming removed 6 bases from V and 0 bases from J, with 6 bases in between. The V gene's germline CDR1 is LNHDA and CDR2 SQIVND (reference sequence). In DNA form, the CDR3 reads TGTGCCAGTAGGGTGCATAGCAATCAGCCCCAGCATTTT. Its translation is CASRVHSNQPQHF.

CDR3 residues: CAISESLQSYEQYF. In DNA, the CDR3 is TGTGCCATCAGTGAGTCGTTACAGTCCTACGAGCAGTACTTC. This chain joins TRBV10-3 and TRBJ2-7, with no clear D. The CDR3 covers 14 residues. The V end was cut by 0 bases, the J end by 1 base, with 7 bases between. CDR1 ENHRY and CDR2 SYGVKD come from the germline V gene.

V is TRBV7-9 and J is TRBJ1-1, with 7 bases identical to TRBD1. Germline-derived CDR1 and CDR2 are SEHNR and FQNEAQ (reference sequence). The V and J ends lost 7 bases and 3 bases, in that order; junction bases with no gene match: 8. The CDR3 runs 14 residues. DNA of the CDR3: TGTGCCAGCACCCCGACAGGGTTATACACTGAAGCTTTCTTT. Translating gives CASTPTGLYTEAFF.

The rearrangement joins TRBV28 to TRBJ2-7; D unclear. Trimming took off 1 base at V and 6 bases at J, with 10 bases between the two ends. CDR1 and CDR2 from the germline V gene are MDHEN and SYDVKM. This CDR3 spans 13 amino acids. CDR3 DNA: TGTGCCAGCAGTTTATCTGGACGTCGCGAGCAGTACTTC. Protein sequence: CASSLSGRREQYF.